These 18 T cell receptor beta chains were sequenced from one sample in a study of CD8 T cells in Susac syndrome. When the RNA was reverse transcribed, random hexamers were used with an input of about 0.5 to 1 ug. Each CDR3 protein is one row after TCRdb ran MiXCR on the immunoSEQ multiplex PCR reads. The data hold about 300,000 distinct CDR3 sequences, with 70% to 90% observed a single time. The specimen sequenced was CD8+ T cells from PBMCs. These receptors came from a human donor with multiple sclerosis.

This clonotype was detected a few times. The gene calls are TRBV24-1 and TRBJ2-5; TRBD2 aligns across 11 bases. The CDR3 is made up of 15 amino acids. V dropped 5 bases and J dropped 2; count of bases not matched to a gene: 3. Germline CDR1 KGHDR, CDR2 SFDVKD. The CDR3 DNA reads TGTGCCACCAGTGTAGGGACTAGCGGACAAGAGACCCAGTACTTC. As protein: CATSVGTSGQETQYF.

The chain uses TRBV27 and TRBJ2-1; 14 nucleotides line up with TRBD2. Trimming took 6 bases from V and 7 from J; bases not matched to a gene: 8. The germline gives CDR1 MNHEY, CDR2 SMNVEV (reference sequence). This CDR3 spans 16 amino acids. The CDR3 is CASSIGTSGSKNEQFF. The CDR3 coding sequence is TGTGCCAGCAGCATCGGGACTAGCGGGAGTAAGAATGAGCAGTTCTTC.

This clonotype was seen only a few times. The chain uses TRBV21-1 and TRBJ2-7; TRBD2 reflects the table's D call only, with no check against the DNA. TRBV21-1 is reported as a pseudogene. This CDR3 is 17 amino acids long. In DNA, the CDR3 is TGTGCCAGCAGCAAATTTAGCGGTAAGACTTGTAGTTACGAGCAGTACTTC. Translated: CASSKFSGKTCSYEQYF.

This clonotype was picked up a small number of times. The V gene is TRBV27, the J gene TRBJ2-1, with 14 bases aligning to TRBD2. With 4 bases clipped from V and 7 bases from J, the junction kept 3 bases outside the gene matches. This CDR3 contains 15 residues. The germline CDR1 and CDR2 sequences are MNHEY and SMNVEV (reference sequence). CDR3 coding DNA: TGTGCCAGCAGTTCCGGGACTAGCGGGAGAAATGAGCAGTTCTTC. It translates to CASSSGTSGRNEQFF.

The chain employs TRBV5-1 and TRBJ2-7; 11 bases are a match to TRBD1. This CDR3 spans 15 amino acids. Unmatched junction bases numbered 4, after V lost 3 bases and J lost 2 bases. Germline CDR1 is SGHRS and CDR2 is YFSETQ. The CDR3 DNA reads TGCGCCAGCAGCTACGGACAGGGGGCGGCCTACGAGCAGTACTTC. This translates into CASSYGQGAAYEQYF.

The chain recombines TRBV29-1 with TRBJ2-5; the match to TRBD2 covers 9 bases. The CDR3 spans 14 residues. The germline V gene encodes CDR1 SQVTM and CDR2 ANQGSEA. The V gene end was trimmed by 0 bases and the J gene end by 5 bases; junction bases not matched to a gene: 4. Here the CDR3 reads CSVEDMRGGETQYF. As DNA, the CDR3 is TGCAGCGTTGAAGATATGCGGGGGGGGGAGACCCAGTACTTC.

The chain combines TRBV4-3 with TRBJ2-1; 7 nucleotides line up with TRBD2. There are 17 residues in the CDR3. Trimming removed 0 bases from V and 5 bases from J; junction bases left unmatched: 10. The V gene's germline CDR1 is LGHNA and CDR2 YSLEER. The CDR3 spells CASSQDFSLARNNEQFF. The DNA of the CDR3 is TGCGCCAGCAGCCAAGATTTCTCACTAGCGCGGAACAATGAGCAGTTCTTC.

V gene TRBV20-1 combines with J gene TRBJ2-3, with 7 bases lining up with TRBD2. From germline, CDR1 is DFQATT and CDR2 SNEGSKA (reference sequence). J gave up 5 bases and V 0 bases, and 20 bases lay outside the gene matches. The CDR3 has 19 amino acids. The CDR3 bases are TGCAGTGCTAGAGAATTGGGGTACCGAGGCGGGAGTCCTGAAGATACGCAGTATTTT. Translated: CSARELGYRGGSPEDTQYF.

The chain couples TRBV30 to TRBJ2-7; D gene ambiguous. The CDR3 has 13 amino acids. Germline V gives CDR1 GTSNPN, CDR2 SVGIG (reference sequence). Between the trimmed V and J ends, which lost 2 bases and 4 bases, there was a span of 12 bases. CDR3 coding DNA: TGTGCCTGGAGTAGCACTAACCCATACGAGCAGTACTTC. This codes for CAWSSTNPYEQYF. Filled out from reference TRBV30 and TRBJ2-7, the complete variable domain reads SQTIHQWPATLVQPVGSPLSLECTVEGTSNPNLYWYRQAAGRGLQLLFYSVGIGQISSEVPQNLSASRPQDRQFILSSKKLLLSDSGFYLCAWSSTNPYEQYFGPGTRLTVT.

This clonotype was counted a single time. Written as DNA, the CDR3 is TGTGCCAGCAGTTTGCCCGGTTCCCCCCTCCACAATGAGCAGTTCTTC. It encodes CASSLPGSPLHNEQFF. This chain joins TRBV12-3 or TRBV12-4 and TRBJ2-1; no reliable D call. The CDR3 extends over 16 amino acids. Trimming removed 3 bases from V and 5 bases from J, with 17 bases in between.

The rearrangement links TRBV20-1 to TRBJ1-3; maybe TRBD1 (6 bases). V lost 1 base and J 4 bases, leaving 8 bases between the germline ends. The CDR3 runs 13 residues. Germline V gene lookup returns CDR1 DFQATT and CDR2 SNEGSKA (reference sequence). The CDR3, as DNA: TGCAGTGCTAGAGGGACAGTAGGAAACACCATATATTTT. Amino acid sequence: CSARGTVGNTIYF.

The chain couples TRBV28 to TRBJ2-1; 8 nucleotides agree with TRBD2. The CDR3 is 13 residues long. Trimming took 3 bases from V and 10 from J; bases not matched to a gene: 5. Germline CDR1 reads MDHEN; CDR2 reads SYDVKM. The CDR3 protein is CASSFGEREEQFF. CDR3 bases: TGTGCCAGCAGTTTTGGCGAGCGGGAGGAGCAGTTCTTC.

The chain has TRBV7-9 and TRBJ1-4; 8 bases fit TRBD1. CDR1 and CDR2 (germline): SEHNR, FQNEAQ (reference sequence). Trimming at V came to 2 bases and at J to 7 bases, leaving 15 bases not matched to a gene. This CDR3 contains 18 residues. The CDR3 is CASSLNARGDRGGEKLFF. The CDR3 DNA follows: TGTGCCAGCAGCTTAAACGCGAGAGGAGACAGGGGAGGTGAAAAACTGTTTTTT.

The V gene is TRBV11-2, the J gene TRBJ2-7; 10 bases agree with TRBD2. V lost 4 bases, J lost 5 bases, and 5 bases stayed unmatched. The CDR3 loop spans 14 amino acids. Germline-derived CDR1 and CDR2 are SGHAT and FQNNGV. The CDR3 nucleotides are TGTGCCAGCAGCTATCTAGCGGGAGCTAACGAGCAGTACTTC. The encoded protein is CASSYLAGANEQYF. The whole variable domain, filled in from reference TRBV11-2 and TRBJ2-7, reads EAGVAQSPRYKIIEKRQSVAFWCNPISGHATLYWYQQILGQGPKLLIQFQNNGVVDDSQLPKDRFSAERLKGVDSTLKIQPAKLEDSAVYLCASSYLAGANEQYFGPGTRLTVT.

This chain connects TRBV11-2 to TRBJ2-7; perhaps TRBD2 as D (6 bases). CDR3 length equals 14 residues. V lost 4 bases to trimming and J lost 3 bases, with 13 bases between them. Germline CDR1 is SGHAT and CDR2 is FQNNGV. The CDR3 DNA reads TGTGCCAGCAGCTCACCAAGGGGACTCTACGAGCAGTACTTC. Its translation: CASSSPRGLYEQYF. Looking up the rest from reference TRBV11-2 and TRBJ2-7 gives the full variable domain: EAGVAQSPRYKIIEKRQSVAFWCNPISGHATLYWYQQILGQGPKLLIQFQNNGVVDDSQLPKDRFSAERLKGVDSTLKIQPAKLEDSAVYLCASSSPRGLYEQYFGPGTRLTVT.

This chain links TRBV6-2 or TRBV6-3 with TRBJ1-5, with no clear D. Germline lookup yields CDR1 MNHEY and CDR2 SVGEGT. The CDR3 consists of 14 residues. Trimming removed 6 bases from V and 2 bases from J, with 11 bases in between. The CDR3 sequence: CASRFGEGNQPQHF. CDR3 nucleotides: TGTGCCAGCAGATTTGGGGAGGGCAATCAGCCCCAGCATTTT.

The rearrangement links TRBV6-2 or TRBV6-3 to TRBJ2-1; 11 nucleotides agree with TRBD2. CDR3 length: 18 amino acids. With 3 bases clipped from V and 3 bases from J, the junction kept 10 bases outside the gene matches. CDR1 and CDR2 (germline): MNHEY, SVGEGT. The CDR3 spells CASSYGLAGGPFYNEQFF. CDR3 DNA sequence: TGTGCCAGCAGTTATGGGCTAGCGGGAGGACCGTTCTACAATGAGCAGTTCTTC.

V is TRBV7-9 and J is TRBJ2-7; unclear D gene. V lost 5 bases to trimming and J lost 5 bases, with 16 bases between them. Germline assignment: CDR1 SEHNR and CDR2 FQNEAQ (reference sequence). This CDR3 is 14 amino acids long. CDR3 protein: CASSPPRDAHEQYF. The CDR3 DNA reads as TGTGCCAGCAGCCCCCCCCGCGACGCCCACGAGCAGTACTTC.